These T cell receptor beta chains were read from a single sample in a study of blood T cell repertoires in COVID-19. The data were produced by immunoSEQ multiplex PCR, yet TCRdb's version contains in-frame clones alone and is incomplete. The table records some 50,000 clones, about 88% of them present only once. The sample comprised peripheral blood. All receptors derive from a man aged 60-69 years with acute or convalescent COVID-19. CDR3s include the opening cysteine and the closing phenylalanine or tryptophan. Each record gives: V gene, D gene, J gene, clone size, CDR3 DNA, CDR3 protein. D genes are given only for firm matches. Some rows mark clone size as missing; the rest say once, few, many or name a class of expanded clone.

v_gene: TRBV7-2; d_gene: TRBD1; j_gene: TRBJ1-5; abundance: .; CDR3nt: TGTGCCAGCAGCTCGGGTCAGATCGGACAGGCCCATTTT; CDR3aa: CASSSGQIGQAHF
v_gene: TRBV19; d_gene: TRBD1; j_gene: TRBJ1-5; abundance: .; CDR3nt: TGTGCCAGTAGTATCCAAGACAGGGGAGGTGGTAAGCCCCAGCATTTT; CDR3aa: CASSIQDRGGGKPQHF
v_gene: TRBV19; d_gene: .; j_gene: TRBJ1-1; abundance: .; CDR3nt: TGTGCCAGTAGTAGGCGGGCATGGGACACTGAAGCTTTCTTT; CDR3aa: CASSRRAWDTEAFF
v_gene: TRBV5-1; d_gene: TRBD1; j_gene: TRBJ1-1; abundance: few; CDR3nt: TGCGCCAGCAGCTTGGCGGACAGGGGGAGTAGTGAAGCTTTCTTT; CDR3aa: CASSLADRGSSEAFF
v_gene: TRBV19; d_gene: .; j_gene: TRBJ2-7; abundance: .; CDR3nt: TGTGCCAGTTCACAGGGTAGGCTTCTGGAGCAGTACTTC; CDR3aa: CASSQGRLLEQYF
v_gene: TRBV30; d_gene: TRBD1; j_gene: TRBJ1-1; abundance: once; CDR3nt: TGTGCCTGCCAGGGGACAGGGTCCCTTCGGGCTGAAGCTTTCTTT; CDR3aa: CACQGTGSLRAEAFF
v_gene: TRBV11-2; d_gene: .; j_gene: TRBJ1-1; abundance: .; CDR3nt: TGTGCCAGCAGCTCCCCTACTGCCCCTACGGACACTGAAGCTTTCTTT; CDR3aa: CASSSPTAPTDTEAFF
v_gene: TRBV7-3; d_gene: .; j_gene: TRBJ2-3; abundance: .; CDR3nt: TGTGCCAGCAGCCAGGCCACAGATACGCAGTATTTT; CDR3aa: CASSQATDTQYF
v_gene: TRBV14; d_gene: .; j_gene: TRBJ2-2; abundance: .; CDR3nt: TGTGCCAGCAGCCAAGAGAGGCTCACCGGGGAGCTGTTTTTT; CDR3aa: CASSQERLTGELFF
v_gene: TRBV7-9; d_gene: TRBD1; j_gene: TRBJ1-1; abundance: once; CDR3nt: TGTGCCAGCAGCTTAGGGTTTTTGGGACAGATGAACACTGAAGCTTTCTTT; CDR3aa: CASSLGFLGQMNTEAFF
v_gene: TRBV30; d_gene: .; j_gene: TRBJ1-5; abundance: .; CDR3nt: TGTGCCTGGGGACACGACTCCAATCAGCCCCAGCATTTT; CDR3aa: CAWGHDSNQPQHF
v_gene: TRBV6-5; d_gene: TRBD1; j_gene: TRBJ1-2; abundance: .; CDR3nt: TGTGCCACCCACCCTGACGGGACAGGGTTCTATGGCTACACCTTC; CDR3aa: CATHPDGTGFYGYTF
v_gene: TRBV6-5; d_gene: TRBD1; j_gene: TRBJ1-2; abundance: .; CDR3nt: TGTGCCAGCAGTTACGGGACAGGGTCGGATGGCTACACCTTC; CDR3aa: CASSYGTGSDGYTF
v_gene: TRBV21-1; d_gene: .; j_gene: TRBJ2-7; abundance: .; CDR3nt: TGTGCCAGCACCAAGCGGGGGGGAGACTACGAGCAGTACTTC; CDR3aa: CASTKRGGDYEQYF
v_gene: TRBV3-1/TRBV3-2; d_gene: .; j_gene: TRBJ2-7; abundance: .; CDR3nt: TGTGCCAGCCAGCCGAGGCGGACATCCTACGAGCAGTACTTC; CDR3aa: CASQPRRTSYEQYF
v_gene: TRBV24-1; d_gene: .; j_gene: TRBJ2-2; abundance: .; CDR3nt: TGTGCCACCAGTGACTCGGACAGGAACACCGGGGAGCTGTTTTTT; CDR3aa: CATSDSDRNTGELFF
v_gene: TRBV6-6; d_gene: .; j_gene: TRBJ1-1; abundance: .; CDR3nt: TGTGCCAGCAGCGGCGCAGGGGCCCTGAACACTGAAGCTTTCTTT; CDR3aa: CASSGAGALNTEAFF
v_gene: TRBV19; d_gene: TRBD1; j_gene: TRBJ1-5; abundance: .; CDR3nt: TGTGCCAGTAGTATAGCCCAGACAGGGGTAAATCAGCCCCAGCATTTT; CDR3aa: CASSIAQTGVNQPQHF
v_gene: TRBV7-9; d_gene: TRBD1; j_gene: TRBJ1-5; abundance: .; CDR3nt: TGTGCCAGCAGCTTCGACAGGGACCAGCCCCAGCATTTT; CDR3aa: CASSFDRDQPQHF
v_gene: TRBV15; d_gene: .; j_gene: TRBJ1-4; abundance: .; CDR3nt: TGTGCCACCAGCAGAGATGTTGGGGAGGTACTGTTTTTT; CDR3aa: CATSRDVGEVLFF
v_gene: TRBV2; d_gene: .; j_gene: TRBJ2-7; abundance: .; CDR3nt: TGTGCCAGCAGTCTTGAGGTAACCTACGAGCAGTACTTC; CDR3aa: CASSLEVTYEQYF
v_gene: TRBV19; d_gene: .; j_gene: TRBJ1-5; abundance: .; CDR3nt: TGTGCCAGTAGTGAAACAGGGTTTTCAAATCAGCCCCAGCATTTT; CDR3aa: CASSETGFSNQPQHF
v_gene: TRBV3-1/TRBV3-2; d_gene: .; j_gene: TRBJ1-1; abundance: .; CDR3nt: TGTGCCAGCAGCCCCCGATCGACAGGTCCTGAAGCTTTCTTT; CDR3aa: CASSPRSTGPEAFF
v_gene: TRBV7-9; d_gene: TRBD1; j_gene: TRBJ1-1; abundance: .; CDR3nt: TGTGCCAGCAGCCGACGCGGACAGGCGAACACTGAAGCTTTCTTT; CDR3aa: CASSRRGQANTEAFF
v_gene: TRBV5-1; d_gene: TRBD2; j_gene: TRBJ2-3; abundance: once; CDR3nt: TGCGCCAGCAGCTTGAGGGGCGGGGGTTTGACAGATACGCAGTATTTT; CDR3aa: CASSLRGGGLTDTQYF
v_gene: TRBV3-1/TRBV3-2; d_gene: .; j_gene: TRBJ1-5; abundance: once; CDR3nt: TGTGCCAGCAGCCATGGGCCCCCACAGACAAGCAATCAGCCCCAGCATTTT; CDR3aa: CASSHGPPQTSNQPQHF
v_gene: TRBV19; d_gene: TRBD2; j_gene: TRBJ2-1; abundance: once; CDR3nt: TGTGCCAGTAACGTCGCTAGCGGGGTGAATGAGCAGTTCTTC; CDR3aa: CASNVASGVNEQFF
v_gene: TRBV3-1/TRBV3-2; d_gene: .; j_gene: TRBJ2-3; abundance: .; CDR3nt: TGTGCCAGCACCTGGGGGGACCCCATCACAGATACGCAGTATTTT; CDR3aa: CASTWGDPITDTQYF
v_gene: TRBV5-1; d_gene: .; j_gene: TRBJ2-7; abundance: .; CDR3nt: TGCGCCAGCAGCTTGGCCTGGACACGGTCCAGCTCCTACGAGCAGTACTTC; CDR3aa: CASSLAWTRSSSYEQYF
v_gene: TRBV9; d_gene: TRBD1; j_gene: TRBJ1-5; abundance: .; CDR3nt: TGTGCCAGCAGCGGATCCGGACAGGGGCATCAGCCCCAGCATTTT; CDR3aa: CASSGSGQGHQPQHF
v_gene: TRBV6-5; d_gene: .; j_gene: TRBJ1-2; abundance: .; CDR3nt: TGTGCCAGCCTTCGGATAAGAGGCCACTATGGCTACACCTTC; CDR3aa: CASLRIRGHYGYTF
v_gene: TRBV19; d_gene: TRBD1; j_gene: TRBJ2-7; abundance: .; CDR3nt: TGTGCCAGTAGTATAGATTACAGGGGCTACGAGCAGTACTTC; CDR3aa: CASSIDYRGYEQYF
v_gene: TRBV18; d_gene: TRBD1; j_gene: TRBJ2-7; abundance: .; CDR3nt: TGTGCCAGCTCACGATCAGGACAGGGGGGGTACTACGAGCAGTACTTC; CDR3aa: CASSRSGQGGYYEQYF
v_gene: TRBV7-9; d_gene: TRBD1; j_gene: TRBJ2-7; abundance: once; CDR3nt: TGTGCCAGCAGCATTGGGACAGGTAGCGGTGGAGAGCAGTACTTC; CDR3aa: CASSIGTGSGGEQYF
v_gene: TRBV10-3; d_gene: .; j_gene: TRBJ1-5; abundance: .; CDR3nt: TGTGCCATCAGGGAGGGGCTGGGTCAGCCCCAGCATTTT; CDR3aa: CAIREGLGQPQHF
v_gene: TRBV10-3; d_gene: TRBD1; j_gene: TRBJ1-1; abundance: .; CDR3nt: TGTGCCATCAGTTCTTTCTCAGGGGGTACTGAAGCTTTCTTT; CDR3aa: CAISSFSGGTEAFF
v_gene: TRBV20-1; d_gene: .; j_gene: TRBJ2-1; abundance: .; CDR3nt: TGCAGTGCAGGGGCCAACAATGAGCAGTTCTTC; CDR3aa: CSAGANNEQFF
v_gene: TRBV5-8; d_gene: TRBD2; j_gene: TRBJ2-2; abundance: .; CDR3nt: TGTGCCAGCAGCTTGGTCCGGGGGGGAACCGGGGAGCTGTTTTTT; CDR3aa: CASSLVRGGTGELFF
v_gene: TRBV7-2; d_gene: TRBD2; j_gene: TRBJ2-3; abundance: .; CDR3nt: TGTGCCAGCAGCCCGCGGGGGGATCGTGGGGATACGCAGTATTTT; CDR3aa: CASSPRGDRGDTQYF
v_gene: TRBV6-5; d_gene: .; j_gene: TRBJ2-7; abundance: .; CDR3nt: TGTGCCAGCAGGATCGGTCGGAGCCCGGCCTACGAGCAGTACTTC; CDR3aa: CASRIGRSPAYEQYF
v_gene: TRBV6-5; d_gene: TRBD1; j_gene: TRBJ1-2; abundance: .; CDR3nt: TGTGCCAGCAGTTATACAGGGGGCCTTAACTATGGCTACACCTTC; CDR3aa: CASSYTGGLNYGYTF
v_gene: TRBV7-9; d_gene: .; j_gene: TRBJ1-4; abundance: .; CDR3nt: TGTGCCAGCAGCTTAGCTCAGACTAATGAAAAACTGTTTTTT; CDR3aa: CASSLAQTNEKLFF
v_gene: TRBV3-1/TRBV3-2; d_gene: TRBD1; j_gene: TRBJ1-5; abundance: .; CDR3nt: TGTGCCAGCAGCCGCCGGACAGGGGGCGATCAGCCCCAGCATTTT; CDR3aa: CASSRRTGGDQPQHF
v_gene: TRBV30; d_gene: TRBD1; j_gene: TRBJ1-1; abundance: .; CDR3nt: TGTGCCTGGAGGAAGGCAGGGCAGGGGGGCACTGAAGCTTTCTTT; CDR3aa: CAWRKAGQGGTEAFF
v_gene: TRBV27; d_gene: .; j_gene: TRBJ2-2; abundance: .; CDR3nt: TGTGCCAGCAGTTTATCGCCACGGGTGGGGGAGCTGTTTTTT; CDR3aa: CASSLSPRVGELFF
v_gene: TRBV19; d_gene: .; j_gene: TRBJ1-2; abundance: many; CDR3nt: TGTGCCAGTAGTATTGACAACAACTATGGCTACACCTTC; CDR3aa: CASSIDNNYGYTF
v_gene: TRBV4-1; d_gene: .; j_gene: TRBJ2-4; abundance: .; CDR3nt: TGCGCCAGCAGCCAAGATGGGGTGCCAGGGAACGCCAAAAACATTCAGTACTTC; CDR3aa: CASSQDGVPGNAKNIQYF
v_gene: TRBV5-1; d_gene: TRBD1; j_gene: TRBJ1-2; abundance: once; CDR3nt: TGCGCCAGCAGCTTGGCCGGGACAGTTTATGGCTACACCTTC; CDR3aa: CASSLAGTVYGYTF
v_gene: TRBV10-3; d_gene: TRBD2; j_gene: TRBJ2-1; abundance: .; CDR3nt: TGTGCCATCAGTGACATTAGTGGGTCGGCGGGGGGGCGGAATGAGCAGTTCTTC; CDR3aa: CAISDISGSAGGRNEQFF
v_gene: TRBV29-1; d_gene: TRBD1; j_gene: TRBJ1-2; abundance: .; CDR3nt: TGCACCGCGAGGGACAGACAAGAAGGCTACACCTTC; CDR3aa: CTARDRQEGYTF
v_gene: TRBV7-9; d_gene: TRBD1; j_gene: TRBJ1-2; abundance: .; CDR3nt: TGTGCCAGCAGCTTAGACCGACAGGGCAGGGGCTACACCTTC; CDR3aa: CASSLDRQGRGYTF
v_gene: TRBV14; d_gene: .; j_gene: TRBJ2-3; abundance: .; CDR3nt: TGTGCCAGCAGCCAAGAGGACAGAGCCACAGATACGCAGTATTTT; CDR3aa: CASSQEDRATDTQYF
v_gene: TRBV27; d_gene: .; j_gene: TRBJ2-7; abundance: .; CDR3nt: TGTGCCAGCTGGGGCAGGGACACCTACGAGCAGTACTTC; CDR3aa: CASWGRDTYEQYF